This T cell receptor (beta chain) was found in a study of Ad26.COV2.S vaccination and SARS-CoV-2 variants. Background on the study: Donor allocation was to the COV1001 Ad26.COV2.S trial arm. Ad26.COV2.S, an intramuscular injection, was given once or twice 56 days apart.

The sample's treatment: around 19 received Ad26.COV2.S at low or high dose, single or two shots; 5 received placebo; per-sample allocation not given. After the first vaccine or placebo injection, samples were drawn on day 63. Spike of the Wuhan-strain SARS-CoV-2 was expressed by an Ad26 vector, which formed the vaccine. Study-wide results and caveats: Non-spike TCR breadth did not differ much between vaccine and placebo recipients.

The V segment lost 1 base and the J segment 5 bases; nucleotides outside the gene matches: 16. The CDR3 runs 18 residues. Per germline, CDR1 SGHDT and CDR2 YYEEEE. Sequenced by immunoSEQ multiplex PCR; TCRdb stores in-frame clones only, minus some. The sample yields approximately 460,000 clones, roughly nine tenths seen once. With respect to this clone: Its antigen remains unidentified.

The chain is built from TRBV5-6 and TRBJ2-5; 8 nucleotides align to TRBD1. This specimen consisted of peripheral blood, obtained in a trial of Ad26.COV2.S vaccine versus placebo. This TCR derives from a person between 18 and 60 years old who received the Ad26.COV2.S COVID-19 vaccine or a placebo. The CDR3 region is CASSLYGQGLRPGETQYF. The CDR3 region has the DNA TGTGCCAGCAGCTTGTACGGACAGGGTCTGAGGCCCGGGGAGACCCAGTACTTC.